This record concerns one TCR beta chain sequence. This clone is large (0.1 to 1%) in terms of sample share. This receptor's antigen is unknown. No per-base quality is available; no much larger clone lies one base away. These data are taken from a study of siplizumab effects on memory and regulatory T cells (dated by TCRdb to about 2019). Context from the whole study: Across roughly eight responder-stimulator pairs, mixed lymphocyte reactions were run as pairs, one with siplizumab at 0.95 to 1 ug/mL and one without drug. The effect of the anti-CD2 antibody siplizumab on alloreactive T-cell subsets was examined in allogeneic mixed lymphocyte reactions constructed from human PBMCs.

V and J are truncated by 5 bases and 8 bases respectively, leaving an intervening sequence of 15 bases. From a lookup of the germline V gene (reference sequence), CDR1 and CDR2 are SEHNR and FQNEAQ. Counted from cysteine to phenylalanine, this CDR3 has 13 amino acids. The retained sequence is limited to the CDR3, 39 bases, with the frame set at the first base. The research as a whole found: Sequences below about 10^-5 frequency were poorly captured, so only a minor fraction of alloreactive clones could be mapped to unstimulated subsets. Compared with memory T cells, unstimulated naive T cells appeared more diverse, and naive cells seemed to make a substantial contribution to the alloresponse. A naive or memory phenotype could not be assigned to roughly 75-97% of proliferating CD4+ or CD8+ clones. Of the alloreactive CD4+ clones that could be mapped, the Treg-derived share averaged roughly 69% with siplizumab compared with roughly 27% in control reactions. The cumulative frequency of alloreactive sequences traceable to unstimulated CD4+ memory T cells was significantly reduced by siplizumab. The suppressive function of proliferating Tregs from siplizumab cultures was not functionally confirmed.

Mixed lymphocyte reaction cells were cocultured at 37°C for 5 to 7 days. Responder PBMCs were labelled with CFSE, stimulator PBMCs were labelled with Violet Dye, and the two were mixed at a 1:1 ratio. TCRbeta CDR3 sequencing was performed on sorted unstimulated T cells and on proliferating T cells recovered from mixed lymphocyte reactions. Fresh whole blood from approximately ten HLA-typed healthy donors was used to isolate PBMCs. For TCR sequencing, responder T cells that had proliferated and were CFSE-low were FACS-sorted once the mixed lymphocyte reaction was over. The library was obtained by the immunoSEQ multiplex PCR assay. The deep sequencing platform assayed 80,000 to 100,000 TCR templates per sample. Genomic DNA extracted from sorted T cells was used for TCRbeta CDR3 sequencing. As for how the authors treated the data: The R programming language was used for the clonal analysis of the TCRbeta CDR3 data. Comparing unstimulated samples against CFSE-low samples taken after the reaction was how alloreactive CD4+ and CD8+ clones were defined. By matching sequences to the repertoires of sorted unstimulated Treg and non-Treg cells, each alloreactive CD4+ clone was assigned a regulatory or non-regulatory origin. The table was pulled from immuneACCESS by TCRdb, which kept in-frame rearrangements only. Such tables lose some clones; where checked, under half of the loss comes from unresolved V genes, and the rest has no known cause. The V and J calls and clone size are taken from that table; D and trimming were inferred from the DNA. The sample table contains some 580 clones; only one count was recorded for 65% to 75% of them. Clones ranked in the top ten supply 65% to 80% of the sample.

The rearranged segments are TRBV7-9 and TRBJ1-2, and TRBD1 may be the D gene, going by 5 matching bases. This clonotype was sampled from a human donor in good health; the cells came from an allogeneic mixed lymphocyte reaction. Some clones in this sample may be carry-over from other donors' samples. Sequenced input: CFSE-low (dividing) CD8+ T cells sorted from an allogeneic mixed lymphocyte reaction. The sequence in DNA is TGTGCCAGCAGCCTCGGGGGGTTGCGGGGCTACACCTTC. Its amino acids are CASSLGGLRGYTF.